These T cell receptor beta chains were read from a single sample in a study of cytomegalovirus exposure and HLA in healthy donors. Sequenced by immunoSEQ multiplex PCR; TCRdb stores in-frame clones only, minus some. There are under 200,000 clones in the sample; over 70% occur only once, and roughly 3% lies in the top ten. The material sequenced was PBMCs. The receptors stem from a woman aged 50 to 60 in good health and CMV-seropositive. Each CDR3 is given with its conserved first and last residue. Fields, in order: J gene, clone size, D gene, V gene, CDR3 DNA, CDR3 protein. The D gene is left open where the match is weak. Only some rows state a clone size, as once, few, many or a class for expanded clones.

TRBJ2-3 | - | - | TRBV9 | TGTGCCAGCAGCGTGCTGGGCCGCACAGATACGCAGTATTTT | CASSVLGRTDTQYF
TRBJ1-2 | - | - | TRBV6-6 | TGTGCCAGCAGTTACGGTGGGGGAGGAGGCTACACCTTC | CASSYGGGGGYTF
TRBJ2-7 | - | - | TRBV27 | TGTGCCAGCAGCCCCGAGGCCAGGGGGGTCGAGCAGTACTTC | CASSPEARGVEQYF
TRBJ2-2 | once | - | TRBV12-1 | TGTGCCAGCAGCTTGACGCCGGGACTAGCGGCCCAGGGATGGACCGGGGAGCTGTTTTTT | CASSLTPGLAAQGWTGELFF
TRBJ2-7 | few | TRBD2 | TRBV2 | TGTGCCAGCAGCGGACTAGCGGGAGGCGCACCCTACGAGCAGTACTTC | CASSGLAGGAPYEQYF
TRBJ1-2 | - | - | TRBV5-6 | TGTGCCAGCAGCATACTTTCTACAGGGATCTATGGCTACACCTTC | CASSILSTGIYGYTF
TRBJ2-2 | - | TRBD1 | TRBV19 | TGTGCCAGTAGTAGCTCCAGACAGGGTGTATACACCGGGGAGCTGTTTTTT | CASSSSRQGVYTGELFF
TRBJ2-7 | - | - | TRBV5-1 | TGCGCCAGCAGCGGCGGGTCCTACGAGCAGTACTTC | CASSGGSYEQYF
TRBJ2-7 | - | - | TRBV10-1 | TGCGCCAGTGGGGTAGAGGGAAAGGGCGAGCAGTACTTC | CASGVEGKGEQYF
TRBJ1-2 | - | TRBD1 | TRBV5-5 | TGTGCCAGCAGCTCCAGACAGGGAAACTATGGCTACACCTTC | CASSSRQGNYGYTF
TRBJ2-3 | - | - | TRBV7-2 | TGTGCCAGCAGCTTAGCGGGAGGACGCACAGATACGCAGTATTTT | CASSLAGGRTDTQYF
TRBJ1-1 | - | TRBD1 | TRBV6-1 | TGTGCCAGCAGTGAGCCCCGGCAGGGGGGCACAAGGGCGGCTTTCTTT | CASSEPRQGGTRAAFF
TRBJ1-1 | - | TRBD1 | TRBV7-2 | TGTGCCAGCAGCCGGACAGGGCAAACTGAAGCTTTCTTT | CASSRTGQTEAFF
TRBJ1-3 | - | TRBD1 | TRBV5-1 | TGCGCCAGCAGCTTGGGGACAGGCCCTGGAAACACCATATATTTT | CASSLGTGPGNTIYF
TRBJ2-7 | few | - | TRBV30 | TGTGCCTGGAGTAGATGGGTGACAGGACAGACCTACGAGCAGTACTTC | CAWSRWVTGQTYEQYF
TRBJ1-1 | - | - | TRBV30 | TGTGCCTGGAGTGTTACGGGGGGACCTGAAGCTTTCTTT | CAWSVTGGPEAFF
TRBJ1-3 | - | - | TRBV19 | TGTGCCAGTAGTGAGACAGCCTCTGGAAACACCATATATTTT | CASSETASGNTIYF
TRBJ1-5 | - | - | TRBV4-1 | TGCGCCAGCAGCCAAGATCGAGGCCAGCCCCAGCATTTT | CASSQDRGQPQHF
TRBJ2-1 | - | TRBD2 | TRBV4-2 | TGTGCCAGCAGCCAAGATTGGGCTAGCGGGGAAAATGAGCAGTTCTTC | CASSQDWASGENEQFF
TRBJ1-3 | - | - | TRBV9 | TGTGCCAGCAGCGTAGCCCCACAGGGTCCGGGTGGAAACACCATATATTTT | CASSVAPQGPGGNTIYF
TRBJ2-1 | - | TRBD2 | TRBV19 | TGTGCCAGTACCCCGGTGGGAACTAGCGGGATTGGCAATGAGCAGTTCTTC | CASTPVGTSGIGNEQFF
TRBJ1-1 | - | - | TRBV5-4 | TGTGCCAGCAGCTTTGTGAGCGGGATGAACACTGAAGCTTTCTTT | CASSFVSGMNTEAFF
TRBJ1-6 | - | TRBD1 | TRBV13 | TGTGCCAGCAGCCGGGGACAGGGGATTTCACCCCTCCACTTT | CASSRGQGISPLHF
TRBJ1-5 | - | - | TRBV30 | TGTGCCTGGCGCCAGGATAGCAATCAGCCCCAGCATTTT | CAWRQDSNQPQHF
TRBJ1-2 | - | TRBD1 | TRBV6-5 | TGTGCCAGCAGCCTACAGGGGAGAGCTAACTATGGCTACACCTTC | CASSLQGRANYGYTF
TRBJ2-3 | - | - | TRBV4-1 | TGCGCCAGCAGCCAAGAACAGGTGCCAGATACGCAGTATTTT | CASSQEQVPDTQYF
TRBJ1-4 | - | - | TRBV7-2 | TGTGCCAGCAGCGCCGATGTTGGCACGTGGGAAAAACTGTTTTTT | CASSADVGTWEKLFF
TRBJ1-2 | - | - | TRBV27 | TGTGCCAGCAAAAGTGGGGACAAGCTCTATGGCTACACCTTC | CASKSGDKLYGYTF
TRBJ2-5 | - | - | TRBV18 | TGTGCCAGCTCATCGGGGGAGACCCAGTACTTC | CASSSGETQYF
TRBJ2-1 | - | TRBD2 | TRBV18 | TGTGCCAGCTCACCTCGACTAGCGGCTTACGTTGAGCAGTTCTTC | CASSPRLAAYVEQFF
TRBJ1-5 | once | - | TRBV28 | TGTGCCAGCAGTTTAAGTCAGGTTTCCCAGCCCCAGCATTTT | CASSLSQVSQPQHF
TRBJ1-6 | - | - | TRBV5-8 | TGTGCCAGCAGCTTGCTTATCAGGGAGGGCAATTCACCCCTCCACTTT | CASSLLIREGNSPLHF
TRBJ2-1 | few | TRBD1 | TRBV29-1 | TGCAGCGTTGCCCCTCGGACAGGGCCTTTGGTGCTCAATGAGCAGTTCTTC | CSVAPRTGPLVLNEQFF
TRBJ2-7 | - | - | TRBV28 | TGTGCCAGCAGTCGAACAGGGATCGAGCAGTACTTC | CASSRTGIEQYF
TRBJ1-2 | once | TRBD1 | TRBV5-1 | TGCGCCAGCAGCGGAACAGGGGGCGTCTATGGCTACACCTTC | CASSGTGGVYGYTF
TRBJ2-6 | - | - | TRBV30 | TGTGCCCACATCCACTCTGGGGCCAACGGCCTGACTTTC | CAHIHSGANGLTF
TRBJ1-6 | - | - | TRBV10-1 | TGCGCCAGCAGTGAGCGACAGGATAATTCACCCCTCCACTTT | CASSERQDNSPLHF
TRBJ2-3 | - | TRBD2 | TRBV7-2 | TGTGCCAGCAGCTTAGCAGGACTAGCGGGAGGGAGGGGGATAGATACGCAGTATTTT | CASSLAGLAGGRGIDTQYF
TRBJ2-1 | few | - | TRBV6-5 | TGTGCCAGCAGTTACTCGGACAGAGGATACAATGAGCAGTTCTTC | CASSYSDRGYNEQFF
TRBJ1-1 | - | - | TRBV6-1 | TGTGCCAGCAGCCTACTGATGAACACTGAAGCTTTCTTT | CASSLLMNTEAFF
TRBJ1-1 | - | TRBD1 | TRBV10-3 | TGTGCCAGCTTAGACCCGGGACAGGGGAACACTGAAGCTTTCTTT | CASLDPGQGNTEAFF
TRBJ2-7 | - | - | TRBV7-3 | TGTGCCAGCAGCCTCAGTGCAACCTACGAGCAGTACTTC | CASSLSATYEQYF